One sample yielded the 23 T cell receptor beta chains listed below, sequenced in a study of quantifying T cell responses using KT2 cells. Study-wide context: RNA was reverse transcribed with TCR alpha and beta constant-region primers.

Each cDNA got a UMI-containing oligo ligated at its 3' end. The first PCR ran roughly 4 cycles with an equimolar RC1.1 and RC1.2 beta primer mix. TCRdb independently ran MiXCR on the UMI-ligation and nested PCR reads; one entry per CDR3 protein. The sample includes around 50,000 distinct CDR3 sequences, roughly 12% of them seen just once. Sequenced sample: PBMCs spiked with cells of the T cell clone KT2. The receptors originated from a human donor.

This clonotype has more than one count but fewer than ten. V is TRBV20-1 and J is TRBJ2-7; D gene ambiguous. Germline V gene data show CDR1 as DFQATT and CDR2 as SNEGSKA (reference sequence). The V end was cut by 5 bases, the J end by 1 base, with 18 bases between. The length of the CDR3 is 15 residues. CDR3 in amino acids: CSAQSAEANSYEQYF. CDR3 nucleotides: TGCAGTGCTCAGTCGGCAGAAGCGAATTCCTACGAGCAGTACTTC.

This clonotype was seen more than once but under ten times. The rearrangement uses TRBV5-1 and TRBJ2-7; possible D gene TRBD2, 5 bases. CDR1 and CDR2 from the germline V gene are SGHRS and YFSETQ. Trimming stripped 0 bases from V and 1 base from J, with 14 bases between. This CDR3 comprises 16 residues. The chain's CDR3 is CASSLGQVGESYEQYF. The CDR3 bases are TGCGCCAGCAGCTTGGGGCAGGTCGGGGAGTCCTACGAGCAGTACTTC.

The rearrangement uses TRBV2 and TRBJ2-1, with 7 bases aligning to TRBD1. V lost 5 bases and J lost 5; bases outside the gene matches: 3. The CDR3 runs 13 residues. The germline gives CDR1 SNHLY, CDR2 FYNNEI. Here the CDR3 reads CASSKTGNNEQFF. Here the CDR3 DNA reads TGTGCCAGCAGTAAGACAGGGAACAATGAGCAGTTCTTC.

This chain joins TRBV11-2 and TRBJ2-3; tentative D call: TRBD1 (6 bases). This CDR3 comprises 13 residues. The V gene lost 5 bases and the J gene lost 6 bases, with 12 bases spanning the gap. Germline V lookup: CDR1 SGHAT, CDR2 FQNNGV. Here the CDR3 reads CASSTTGSDTQYF. CDR3 sequence (DNA): TGTGCCAGCAGCACAACAGGGTCGGATACGCAGTATTTT.

This clonotype was observed a few times. The rearrangement links TRBV6-1 to TRBJ1-4; 8 bases are shared with TRBD1. Germline V lookup: CDR1 MNHNS, CDR2 SASEGT. V shed 3 bases and J 8 bases; nucleotides not matched to a gene: 5. The CDR3 has 14 residues. CDR3 in amino acids: CASSDMDRDEKLFF. As DNA, the CDR3 is TGTGCCAGCAGTGATATGGACAGGGACGAAAAACTGTTTTTT.

The chain recombines TRBV5-1 with TRBJ2-2; 7 bases match TRBD1. Trimming removed 5 bases from V and 1 base from J; junction bases left unmatched: 8. Germline V gene lookup returns CDR1 SGHRS and CDR2 YFSETQ. The CDR3 consists of 16 residues. CDR3 protein: CASRGTGDGNTGELFF. DNA for the CDR3: TGCGCCAGCAGAGGCACAGGGGATGGGAACACCGGGGAGCTGTTTTTT.

The rearrangement uses TRBV2 and TRBJ1-4; maybe TRBD1 (5 bases). Trimming stripped 1 base from V and 14 bases from J, with 11 bases between. This CDR3 comprises 12 residues. Germline CDR1 is SNHLY and CDR2 is FYNNEI. CDR3 sequence reads: CASSEGGEGLFF. CDR3 sequence (DNA): TGTGCCAGCAGTGAAGGGGGGGAAGGCCTGTTTTTT.

The CDR3, as DNA: TGCGCCAGCAGCTATCAGCAAGAGACCCAGTACTTC. Amino acids: CASSYQQETQYF. The chain couples TRBV5-1 to TRBJ2-5; D gene unclear. Between the trimmed V and J ends, which lost 3 bases and 2 bases, there was a span of 5 bases. The CDR3 spans 12 residues. CDR1 and CDR2 from the germline V gene are SGHRS and YFSETQ.

At least ten counts were recorded for this clonotype. The rearrangement joins TRBV29-1 to TRBJ1-1, with a weak D call TRBD1 (5 bases). There are 13 residues in the CDR3. V was cut by 3 bases and J by 4 bases, with 12 bases left in between. Germline loops: CDR1 SQVTM, CDR2 ANQGSEA. The CDR3 loop reads CSVDAGYGTEAFF. The CDR3 DNA sequence: TGCAGCGTTGATGCAGGGTACGGCACTGAAGCTTTCTTT.

This clonotype was detected a few times. V gene TRBV28 combines with J gene TRBJ2-7, with 8 bases fitting TRBD2. Germline V gene data show CDR1 as MDHEN and CDR2 as SYDVKM. J gave up 4 bases and V 1 base, and 9 bases lay outside the gene matches. This CDR3 contains 16 residues. CDR3 coding DNA: TGTGCCAGCAGTTTATCAACGAGCGGGAGTGGGTACGAGCAGTACTTC. This gives the protein CASSLSTSGSGYEQYF. The full variable domain, its missing parts supplied by reference TRBV28 and TRBJ2-7, is DVKVTQSSRYLVKRTGEKVFLECVQDMDHENMFWYRQDPGLGLRLIYFSYDVKMKEKGDIPEGYSVSREKKERFSLILESASTNQTSMYLCASSLSTSGSGYEQYFGPGTRLTVT.

A word on this clonotype: Since a much larger clone is just one base distant, this may be a read error. The rearrangement joins TRBV5-4 to TRBJ2-5; D might be TRBD1 (6 bases). Trimming left V 2 bases short and J 4 bases short, with 18 bases between. CDR1 and CDR2 (germline): SGHNT, YYREEE (reference sequence). CDR3 size: 16 residues. The chain's CDR3 is CASSFPLQGGRETQYF. CDR3 DNA sequence: TGTGCCAGCAGCTTTCCGTTACAGGGCGGAAGAGAGACCCAGTACTTC.

Many counts were recorded for this clonotype. V gene TRBV27 combines with J gene TRBJ2-1; tentatively, D is TRBD1 (8 bases). The ends were cut back, 5 bases at V and 7 bases at J, with 21 bases in the middle. The CDR3 is made up of 16 amino acids. Germline-derived CDR1 and CDR2 are MNHEY and SMNVEV (reference sequence). DNA of the CDR3: TGTGCCAGCAGTCCCCAAAAACAGGGGGAGGGGAATGAGCAGTTCTTC. It encodes CASSPQKQGEGNEQFF.

This clonotype appeared many times. The chain recombines TRBV7-9 with TRBJ2-3, with TRBD2 as a possible D gene (5 bases). The germline CDR1 and CDR2 sequences are SEHNR and FQNEAQ (reference sequence). CDR3 length: 16 amino acids. V lost 1 base and J lost 2, with 13 bases in between. The CDR3, as DNA: TGTGCCAGCAGCTTAGTTGGGCTAGCAGACACAGATACGCAGTATTTT. Translating it yields CASSLVGLADTDTQYF.

Many counts were recorded for this clonotype. The chain is built from TRBV2 and TRBJ1-6, with D possibly matching TRBD1 (6 bases). V gave up 6 bases and J gave up 7 bases, with 13 bases separating them. CDR1 and CDR2 (germline): SNHLY, FYNNEI. This CDR3 has 14 amino acids. CDR3 nucleotide sequence: TGTGCCAGCAGCCTGACAGGTTTCAATTCACCCCTCCACTTT. Translating it yields CASSLTGFNSPLHF.

V is TRBV20-1 and J is TRBJ1-2; TRBD1 might be the D (6 bases). Germline V gene lookup returns CDR1 DFQATT and CDR2 SNEGSKA (reference sequence). Trimming took off 0 bases at V and 6 bases at J, with 11 bases between the two ends. The CDR3 contains 13 residues. For the CDR3, the DNA is TGCAGTGCTAGAGATAATCAGGGGAATGGCTACACCTTC. As protein: CSARDNQGNGYTF.

This clonotype was observed at least ten times. This rearrangement joins TRBV19 to TRBJ2-3, with a possible D match to TRBD1 (6 bases). Germline loops: CDR1 LNHDA, CDR2 SQIVND (reference sequence). The CDR3 is made up of 14 amino acids. V lost 5 bases, J lost 2 bases, and 11 bases lay in between. CDR3 in DNA: TGTGCCAGTAGTGTACAGGGCTCCACAGATACGCAGTATTTT. As protein: CASSVQGSTDTQYF.

This clonotype was counted at least ten times. The chain combines TRBV27 with TRBJ2-3; 9 bases are shared with TRBD1. Trimming removed 0 bases from V and 0 bases from J; junction bases left unmatched: 4. The CDR3 length is 17 residues. Germline assignment: CDR1 MNHEY and CDR2 SMNVEV (reference sequence). This CDR3 is CASSLSRGTGSTDTQYF. Here the CDR3 DNA reads TGTGCCAGCAGTTTATCTCGCGGGACAGGGAGCACAGATACGCAGTATTTT.

A few counts support this clonotype. The chain employs TRBV2 and TRBJ2-1; no reliable D call. This CDR3 is 10 amino acids long. Germline CDR1 SNHLY, CDR2 FYNNEI. Trimming pared 8 bases from V and 8 bases from J, leaving 7 bases between. The CDR3 sequence is CASLRDEQFF. CDR3 in DNA: TGTGCCAGCTTGAGAGATGAGCAGTTCTTC.

This clonotype occurred many times. The CDR3 nucleotides read TGTGCCATCAGTGAGTCCCTAGAAGATACGCAGTATTTT. Translation: CAISESLEDTQYF. The chain links TRBV10-3 to TRBJ2-3; D is uncertain. Germline V gene data show CDR1 as ENHRY and CDR2 as SYGVKD. The CDR3 totals 13 residues. Trimming removed 0 bases from V and 5 bases from J, with 6 bases in between.

In its sample, this clonotype was seen many times. J is TRBJ2-7 and V is TRBV11-2, with D tentatively TRBD1 (6 bases). The germline gives CDR1 SGHAT, CDR2 FQNNGV. V was pared by 5 bases and J by 4 bases, with 24 bases between. The CDR3 runs 17 residues. CDR3 DNA: TGTGCCAGCAGCCATTTTGGGGGCAGGGCCACCCCTTACGAGCAGTACTTC. Protein: CASSHFGGRATPYEQYF.

The chain combines TRBV20-1 with TRBJ1-1, with D possibly matching TRBD1 (5 bases). CDR1 and CDR2 from the germline V gene are DFQATT and SNEGSKA (reference sequence). The CDR3 is 13 residues long. The V gene lost 3 bases and the J gene lost 0 bases, with 8 bases spanning the gap. CDR3 loop: CSARGTVNTEAFF. The CDR3 DNA is TGCAGTGCTAGGGGGACGGTGAACACTGAAGCTTTCTTT.

The V gene is TRBV12-3 or TRBV12-4, the J gene TRBJ2-7, with D perhaps TRBD2 (6 bases). V lost 3 bases and J 1 base, leaving 10 bases between the germline ends. The length of the CDR3 is 14 residues. CDR3 DNA sequence: TGTGCCAGCAGTTTGCGAGGGACTTCCTACGAGCAGTACTTC. The encoded protein is CASSLRGTSYEQYF.

V gene TRBV5-6 combines with J gene TRBJ1-5, with 7 nucleotides matching TRBD1. Germline V CDR1 and CDR2: SGHDT, YYEEEE. This CDR3 spans 15 amino acids. V lost 3 bases, J lost 5 bases, and 8 bases stayed unmatched. This CDR3 reads CASSSQGGPYQPQHF. In DNA, the CDR3 is TGTGCCAGCAGCTCCCAGGGGGGCCCGTATCAGCCCCAGCATTTT.